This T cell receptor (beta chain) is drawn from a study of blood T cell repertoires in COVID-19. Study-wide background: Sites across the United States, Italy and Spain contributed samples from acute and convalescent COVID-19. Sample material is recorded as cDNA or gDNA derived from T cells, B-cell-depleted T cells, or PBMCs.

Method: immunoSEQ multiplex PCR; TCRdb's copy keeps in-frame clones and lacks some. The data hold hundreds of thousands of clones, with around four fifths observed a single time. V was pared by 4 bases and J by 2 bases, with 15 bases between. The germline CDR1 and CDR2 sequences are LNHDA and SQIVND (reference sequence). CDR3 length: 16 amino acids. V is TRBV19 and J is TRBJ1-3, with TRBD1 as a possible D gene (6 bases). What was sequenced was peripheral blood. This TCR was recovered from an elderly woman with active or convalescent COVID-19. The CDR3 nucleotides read TGTGCCAGTAGTACTACCGGGACACCGACTGGAAACACCATATATTTT. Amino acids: CASSTTGTPTGNTIYF.